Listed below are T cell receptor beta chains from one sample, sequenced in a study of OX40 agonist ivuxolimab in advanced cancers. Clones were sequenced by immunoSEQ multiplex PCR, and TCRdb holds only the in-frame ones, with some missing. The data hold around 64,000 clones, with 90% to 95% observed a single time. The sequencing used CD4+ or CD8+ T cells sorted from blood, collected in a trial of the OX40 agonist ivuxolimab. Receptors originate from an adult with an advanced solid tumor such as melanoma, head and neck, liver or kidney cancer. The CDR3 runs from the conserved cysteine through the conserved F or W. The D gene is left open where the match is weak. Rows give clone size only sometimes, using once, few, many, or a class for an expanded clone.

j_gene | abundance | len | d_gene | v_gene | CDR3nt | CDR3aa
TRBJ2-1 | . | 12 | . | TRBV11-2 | TGTGCCAGCAGCATTCTCCTGAGTGAGCAGTTCTTC | CASSILLSEQFF
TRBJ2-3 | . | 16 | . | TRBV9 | TGTGCCAGCAGCGTAGGGGCTAGCTTGTCCACAGATACGCAGTATTTT | CASSVGASLSTDTQYF
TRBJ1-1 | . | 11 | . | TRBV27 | TGTGCCAGCAGTCCCGGGACTCGGACTTTCTTT | CASSPGTRTFF
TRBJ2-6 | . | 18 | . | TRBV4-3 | TGCGCCAGCAGCCAACTCCACCTAACCAGCTCTGGGGCCAACGTCCTGACTTTC | CASSQLHLTSSGANVLTF
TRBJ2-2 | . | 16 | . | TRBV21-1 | TGTGCCAGCAGCAAAGAGGAGGGAGAAAACACCGGGGAGCTGTTTTTT | CASSKEEGENTGELFF
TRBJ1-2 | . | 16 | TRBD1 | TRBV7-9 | TGTGCCAGCAGCTTAGCAGAACAGGGGCTCTTCGTCGGCTACACCTTC | CASSLAEQGLFVGYTF
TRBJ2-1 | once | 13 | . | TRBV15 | TGTGCCACCAGCAGCGACAGGATCCGTGAGCAGTTCTTC | CATSSDRIREQFF
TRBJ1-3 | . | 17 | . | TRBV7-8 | TGTGCCAGCAGCTTAGATGAGGGTGGAAGCTCTGGAAACACCATATATTTT | CASSLDEGGSSGNTIYF
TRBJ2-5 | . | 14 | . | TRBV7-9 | TGTGCCAGCAGCTCACAGGGTTACCAAGAGACCCAGTACTTC | CASSSQGYQETQYF
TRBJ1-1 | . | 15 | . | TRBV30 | TGTGCCTGGAGTGCCCTGGCACTCCCGAACACTGAAGCTTTCTTT | CAWSALALPNTEAFF
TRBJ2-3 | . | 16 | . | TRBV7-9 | TGTGCCAGCAGCTTAGCGTCGGGGGGCAACACAGATACGCAGTATTTT | CASSLASGGNTDTQYF
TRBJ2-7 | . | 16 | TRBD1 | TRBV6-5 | TGTGCCAGCAGTTATTCGACAGGGACAGCAGCCTACGAGCAGTACTTC | CASSYSTGTAAYEQYF
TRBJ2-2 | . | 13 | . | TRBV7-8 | TGTGCCAGCATCGTTCCCTTTGGCGGGGAGCTGTTTTTT | CASIVPFGGELFF
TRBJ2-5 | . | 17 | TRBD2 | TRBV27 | TGTGCCAGCAGTTTATTGGCTAGCGGGGGACCCCAAGAGACCCAGTACTTC | CASSLLASGGPQETQYF
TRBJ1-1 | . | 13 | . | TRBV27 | TGTGCCAGCAGTTCGGGCTCTTGGACTGAAGCTTTCTTT | CASSSGSWTEAFF
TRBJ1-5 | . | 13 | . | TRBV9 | TGTGCCAGCAGCACCCGGTTGGATCAGCCCCAGCATTTT | CASSTRLDQPQHF
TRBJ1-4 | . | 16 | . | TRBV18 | TGTGCCAGCTCACCACAGGGTTATGGGGCTAATGAAAAACTGTTTTTT | CASSPQGYGANEKLFF
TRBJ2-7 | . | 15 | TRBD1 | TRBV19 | TGTGCCAGTAGTATAGTAGGGGGCTCCTCCTACGAGCAGTACTTC | CASSIVGGSSYEQYF
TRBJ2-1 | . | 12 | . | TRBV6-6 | TGTGCCAGCAGTTACTCGATTGAGGGGCAGTTCTTC | CASSYSIEGQFF
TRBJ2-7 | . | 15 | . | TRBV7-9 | TGTGCCAGCAGCTTAGTGCCTTCGGGGTCCTACGAGCAGTACTTC | CASSLVPSGSYEQYF
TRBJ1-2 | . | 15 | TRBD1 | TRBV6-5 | TGTGCCAGCAGTTACGCGACCGGGACAGACTATGGCTACACCTTC | CASSYATGTDYGYTF
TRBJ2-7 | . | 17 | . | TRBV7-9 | TGTGCCATCTCGGTTAGGGGGGGGGACCCTATCTCCTACGAGCAGTACTTC | CAISVRGGDPISYEQYF
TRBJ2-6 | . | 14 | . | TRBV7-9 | TGTGCCAGTAGAACTGGCGCTGGGGCCAACGTCCTGACTTTC | CASRTGAGANVLTF
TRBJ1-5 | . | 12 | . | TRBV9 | TGTGCCAGCAGGGGGGACGATCAGCCCCAGCATTTT | CASRGDDQPQHF
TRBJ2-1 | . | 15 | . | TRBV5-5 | TGTGCCAGCAGCTTGGATGCAGGAGATTACAATGAGCAGTTCTTC | CASSLDAGDYNEQFF
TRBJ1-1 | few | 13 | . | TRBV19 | TGTGCCAGTAGTATACAGGGTAACACTGAAGCTTTCTTT | CASSIQGNTEAFF
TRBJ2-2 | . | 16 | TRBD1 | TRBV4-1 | TGCGCCAGCAGCCGACCCCCACAGGGGGACACCGGGGAGCTGTTTTTT | CASSRPPQGDTGELFF
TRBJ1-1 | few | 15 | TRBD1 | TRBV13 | TGTGCCAGCAGCTTGACAGGGTCTGGGAACACTGAAGCTTTCTTT | CASSLTGSGNTEAFF
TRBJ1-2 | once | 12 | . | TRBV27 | TGTGCCAGCAGTTTCCCGGGATCTGGCTACACCTTC | CASSFPGSGYTF
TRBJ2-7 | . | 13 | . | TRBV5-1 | TGCGCCAGCAGCTTGGTGGACTCCTACGAGCAGTACTTC | CASSLVDSYEQYF
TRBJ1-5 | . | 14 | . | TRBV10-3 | TGTGCCATCAGTGAGTGGGTTACTAATCAGCCCCAGCATTTT | CAISEWVTNQPQHF
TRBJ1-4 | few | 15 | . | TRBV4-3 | TGCGCCAGCAGCCAAGACAGGGGAACTAATGAAAAACTGTTTTTT | CASSQDRGTNEKLFF
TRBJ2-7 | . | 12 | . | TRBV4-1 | TGCGCCAGCAGCCAAGAGGGGGGACATCCTAGGTTC | CASSQEGGHPRF
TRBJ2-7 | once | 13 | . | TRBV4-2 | TGTGCCAGCAGCCAAACGGGGGGCCACGAGCAGTACTTC | CASSQTGGHEQYF
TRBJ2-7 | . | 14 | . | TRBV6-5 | TGTGCCAGCAGTTACGGGACCGCCAACTACGAGCAGTACTTC | CASSYGTANYEQYF
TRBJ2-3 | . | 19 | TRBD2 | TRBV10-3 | TGTGCCATCAGTGAGTTGTGGACTAGCGGGGGGGCCGGCACAGATACGCAGTATTTT | CAISELWTSGGAGTDTQYF
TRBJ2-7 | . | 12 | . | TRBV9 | TGTGCCAGCAGCCCGGAGGTAGGTGAGCAGTACTTC | CASSPEVGEQYF
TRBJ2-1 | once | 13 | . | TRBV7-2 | TGTGCCAGCAGCTTATGGGGTGGGAATGAGCAGTTCTTC | CASSLWGGNEQFF
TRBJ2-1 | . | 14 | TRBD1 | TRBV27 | TGTGCCAGCACTCTTACAGGGGGTAGCAATGAGCAGTTCTTC | CASTLTGGSNEQFF
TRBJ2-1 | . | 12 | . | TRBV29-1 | TGCAGCGTTGAGGGCGGGGTGAATGAGCAGTTCTTC | CSVEGGVNEQFF
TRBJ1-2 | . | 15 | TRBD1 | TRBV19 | TGTGCCAGTAGTATAGGGACAGGGGGAAAATACGGCTACACCTTC | CASSIGTGGKYGYTF
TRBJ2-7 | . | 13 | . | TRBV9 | TGTGCCAGCAGCGTAGACCCCCAGTACGAGCAGTACTTC | CASSVDPQYEQYF
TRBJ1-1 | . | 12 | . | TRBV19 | TGTGCCAGTAGTATCGGGCAGACTGAAGCTTTCTTT | CASSIGQTEAFF
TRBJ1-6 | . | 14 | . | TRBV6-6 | TGTGCCAGCAGTTACCCGGGGGGGGTCTCACCCCTCCACTTT | CASSYPGGVSPLHF
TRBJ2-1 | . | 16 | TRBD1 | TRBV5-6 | TGTGCCAGCAACTCGGCGACAGGGGGCATCTACAATGAGCAGTTCTTC | CASNSATGGIYNEQFF
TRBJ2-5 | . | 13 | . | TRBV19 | TGTGCCAGTAGTCTCTGGACGGGGGAGACCCAGTACTTC | CASSLWTGETQYF
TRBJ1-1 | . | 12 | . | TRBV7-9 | TGTGCCAGCAGCTTGGACCCCCGCGAGGCTTTCTTT | CASSLDPREAFF
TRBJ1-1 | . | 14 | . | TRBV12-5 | TGTGCTAGTGGTACCGGGACGGTGAACACTGAAGCTTTCTTT | CASGTGTVNTEAFF
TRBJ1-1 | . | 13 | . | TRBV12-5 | TGTGCTAGTGGTTTGCACACGAACACTGAAGCTTTCTTT | CASGLHTNTEAFF
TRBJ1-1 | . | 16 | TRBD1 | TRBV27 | TGTGCCAGCAGTTTGCCTATCGGGACAGGAATCACTGAAGCTTTCTTT | CASSLPIGTGITEAFF
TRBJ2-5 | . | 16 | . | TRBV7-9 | TGTGCCAGCAGCTTAGTCGCAGGACAGTACCAAGAGACCCAGTACTTC | CASSLVAGQYQETQYF
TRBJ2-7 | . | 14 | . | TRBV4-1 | TGCGCCAGCAGCCAGGCGGGACTCTCCTACGAGCAGTACTTC | CASSQAGLSYEQYF
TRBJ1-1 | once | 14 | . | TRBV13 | TGTGCCAGCAGCTTTAGGACAGCGAACACTGAAGCTTTCTTT | CASSFRTANTEAFF
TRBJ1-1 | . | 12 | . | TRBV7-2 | TGTGCCAGCAGCCTGGGGGAACGTAGTTGGATCTTT | CASSLGERSWIF
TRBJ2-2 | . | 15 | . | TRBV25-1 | TGTGCCAGCAGTGAAAGCTGGGTAGGGACCGGGGAGCTGTTTTTT | CASSESWVGTGELFF